The next 8 T cell receptor beta chains were all read from a single sample in a study of T cell repertoires in cytomegalovirus infection. From the reads, TCRdb called clonotypes with MiXCR, one entry per CDR3 protein. Of under 350,000 distinct CDR3 sequences detected, 9% to 9.5% appear once; the ten largest clones hold approximately 4.5%. The specimen sequenced was PBMCs. The receptors come from a human donor in good health (CMV status not recorded). Some clones in this sample may be carry-over from other donors' samples.

This clonotype has ten or more counts. The rearrangement uses TRBV7-2 and TRBJ1-5; D is possibly TRBD1 (5 bases). Trimming shortened V by 2 bases and J by 3 bases, and 14 bases separated the two germline ends. This CDR3 comprises 16 residues. Germline CDR1 reads SGHTA; CDR2 reads FQGNSA. The CDR3 sequence is CASSLMKTAANQPQHF. The CDR3 DNA follows: TGTGCCAGCAGCTTAATGAAGACAGCGGCCAATCAGCCCCAGCATTTT.

This clonotype was seen at least ten times. The chain uses TRBV19 and TRBJ1-5; maybe TRBD1 (5 bases). This CDR3 region has 15 residues. Germline V CDR1 and CDR2: LNHDA, SQIVND (reference sequence). Trimming left V 1 base short and J 4 bases short, with 11 bases between. The CDR3 region is CASSIVGRVNQPQHF. The CDR3 region has the DNA TGTGCCAGTAGTATAGTTGGCAGGGTGAATCAGCCCCAGCATTTT.

The chain employs TRBV7-9 and TRBJ1-1; D possibly corresponds to TRBD1 (6 bases). With 0 bases removed from V and 7 bases from J, the gap between germline ends came to 12 bases. This CDR3 is built from 14 residues. Germline values: CDR1 SEHNR, CDR2 FQNEAQ (reference sequence). DNA for the CDR3: TGTGCCAGCAGCTTAGCCGGGGGGCTGGGTGAAGCTTTCTTT. Translating gives CASSLAGGLGEAFF.

This clonotype came up a few times. This chain uses TRBV7-6 with TRBJ1-4, with D possibly being TRBD1 (5 bases). The CDR3 extends over 14 amino acids. In germline, CDR1 is SGHVS, CDR2 FNYEAQ. V lost 3 bases and J lost 9, with 14 bases in between. CDR3 sequence (DNA): TGTGCCAGCAGCTTCCAGGGAGGGGAGAAAAAACTGTTTTTT. Amino acids: CASSFQGGEKKLFF.

Ten or more counts support this clonotype. The rearrangement links TRBV24-1 to TRBJ2-1; TRBD2 matches 14 bases. Germline V CDR1 and CDR2: KGHDR, SFDVKD. V was pared by 0 bases and J by 7 bases, with 4 bases of the junction left unmatched. The CDR3 consists of 17 residues. The CDR3 region is CATSDLQTSGRVNEQFF. The CDR3 DNA reads TGTGCCACCAGTGATTTGCAGACTAGCGGGAGGGTAAATGAGCAGTTCTTC.

A few counts support this clonotype. The chain employs TRBV7-2 and TRBJ2-1, with D uncertain. With 0 bases removed from V and 8 bases from J, the gap between germline ends came to 8 bases. Germline CDR1 is SGHTA and CDR2 is FQGNSA. CDR3 size: 13 residues. The CDR3 spells CASSLAAADEQFF. CDR3 in DNA: TGTGCCAGCAGCTTAGCGGCGGCGGATGAGCAGTTCTTC.

In its sample, this clonotype was seen many times. In DNA, the CDR3 is TGTGCCAGCAGTCCCCACAATGAAGCTTTCTTT. It is translated as CASSPHNEAFF. This sequence joins TRBV12-3 or TRBV12-4 and TRBJ1-1; the D is unclear. The length of the CDR3 is 11 residues. Deletions cut 5 bases from V and 7 bases from J, with 8 bases between.

The rearrangement joins TRBV18 to TRBJ2-7; maybe TRBD1 (5 bases). Trimming removed 2 bases from V and 5 bases from J, with 13 bases in between. Germline CDR1 KGHSH, CDR2 LQKENI. The CDR3 runs to 14 residues. CDR3: CASSPGAPANEQYF. CDR3 coding DNA: TGTGCCAGCTCACCAGGGGCCCCCGCGAACGAGCAGTACTTC.